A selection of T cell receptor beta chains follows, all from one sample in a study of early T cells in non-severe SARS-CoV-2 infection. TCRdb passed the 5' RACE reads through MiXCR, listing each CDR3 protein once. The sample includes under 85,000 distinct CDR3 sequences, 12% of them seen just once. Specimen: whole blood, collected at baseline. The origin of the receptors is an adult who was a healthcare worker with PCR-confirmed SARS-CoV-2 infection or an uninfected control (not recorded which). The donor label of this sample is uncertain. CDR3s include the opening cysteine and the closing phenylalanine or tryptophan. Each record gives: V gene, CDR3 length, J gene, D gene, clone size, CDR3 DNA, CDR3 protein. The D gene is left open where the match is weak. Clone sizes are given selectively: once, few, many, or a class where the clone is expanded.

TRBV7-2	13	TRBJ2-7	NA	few	TGTGCCAGCAGCTTTGTCGAGGTCTCCGAGCAGTACTTC	CASSFVEVSEQYF
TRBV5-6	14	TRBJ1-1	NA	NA	TGTGCCAGCAGCTACAGGTCTGGGAACACTGAAGCTTTCTTT	CASSYRSGNTEAFF
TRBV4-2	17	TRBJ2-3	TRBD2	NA	TGTGCCAGCAGCCATGCTAGCGGGGGGGCAAGCACAGATACGCAGTATTTT	CASSHASGGASTDTQYF
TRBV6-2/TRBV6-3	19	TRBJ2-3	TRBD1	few	TGTGCCAGCAGTTACTCCACCGGGACAGGGGGTATCATGACAGATACGCAGTATTTT	CASSYSTGTGGIMTDTQYF
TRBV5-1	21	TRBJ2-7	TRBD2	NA	TGCGCCAGCAGCCGGGCCGGGGGGACAGGGACTAGCGGGAGTAGTTCCTACGAGCAGTACTTC	CASSRAGGTGTSGSSSYEQYF
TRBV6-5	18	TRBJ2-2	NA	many	TGTGCCAGCAGTTACTCGGGTTCTGGTAGCGGTCACACCGGGGAGCTGTTTTTT	CASSYSGSGSGHTGELFF
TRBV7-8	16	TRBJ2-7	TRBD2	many	TGTGCCAGCAGCTCCCCGGCCCGGGGGGGCTCCTACGAGCAGTACTTC	CASSSPARGGSYEQYF
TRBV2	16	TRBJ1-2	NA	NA	TGTGCCAGCAGCTACCAGGAGGGTAATCCCGGGGGTGGCTACACCTTC	CASSYQEGNPGGGYTF
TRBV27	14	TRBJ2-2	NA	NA	TGTGCCAGCAGTCTACCGGGACAATCCGGGGAGCTGTTTTTT	CASSLPGQSGELFF
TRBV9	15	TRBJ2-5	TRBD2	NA	TGTGCCAGCAGCGTAAAGGCGGGAGGGACTGAGACCCAGTACTTC	CASSVKAGGTETQYF
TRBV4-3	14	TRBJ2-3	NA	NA	TGCGCCAGCAGCCAAGTGGGGGTCACAGATACGCAGTATTTT	CASSQVGVTDTQYF
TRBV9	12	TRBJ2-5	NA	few	TGTGCCAGCAGCACTACGTCCTTCCCCCAGTACTTC	CASSTTSFPQYF
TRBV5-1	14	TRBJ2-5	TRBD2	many	TGCGCCAGCAGCTCTAGCGGGAGACTAGAGACCCAGTACTTC	CASSSSGRLETQYF
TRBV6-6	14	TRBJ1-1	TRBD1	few	TGTGCCAGCAGTTACGGGACAGGGGACACTGAAGCTTTCTTT	CASSYGTGDTEAFF
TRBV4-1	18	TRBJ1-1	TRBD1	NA	TGCGCCAGCGCGTCGTACCTTACAAACCGGGACAGGGGGACTGAAGCTTTCTTT	CASASYLTNRDRGTEAFF
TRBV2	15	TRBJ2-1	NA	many	TGTGCCAGCAGTGATGGGTCCGCCGCCTACAATGAGCAGTTCTTC	CASSDGSAAYNEQFF
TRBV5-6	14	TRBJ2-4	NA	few	TGTGCCAGCAGCTTTGACGCGATGAAAAACATTCAGTACTTC	CASSFDAMKNIQYF
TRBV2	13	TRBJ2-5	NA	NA	TGTGCCAGCAAGTATGAGTTTTCAGAGACCCAGTACTTC	CASKYEFSETQYF
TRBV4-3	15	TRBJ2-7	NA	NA	TGCGCCAGCAGCCAAGGTCAGGGGATGTTTGTCGAGCAGTACTTC	CASSQGQGMFVEQYF
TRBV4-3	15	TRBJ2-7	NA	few	TGCGCCAGCAGCCCTTCACTCGGGAGCGCCTACGAGCAGTACTTC	CASSPSLGSAYEQYF
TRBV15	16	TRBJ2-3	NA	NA	TGTGCCACCAGCAGAGTTGGTGGGGCTAGCACAGATACGCAGTATTTT	CATSRVGGASTDTQYF
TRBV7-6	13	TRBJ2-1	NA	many	TGTGCCAGCAGCTTAGCGTCGGGGGGCGAGCAGTTCTTC	CASSLASGGEQFF
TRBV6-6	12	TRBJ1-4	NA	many	TGTGCCAGCAGTTGGGGAAATGAAAAACTGTTTTTT	CASSWGNEKLFF
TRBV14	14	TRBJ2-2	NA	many	TGTGCCAGCAGCCAACGGCTTAACACCGGGGAGCTGTTTTTT	CASSQRLNTGELFF
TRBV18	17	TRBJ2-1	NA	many	TGTGCCAGCTCACCCTGGGGATTCGGGAGCTCCTACAATGAGCAGTTCTTC	CASSPWGFGSSYNEQFF
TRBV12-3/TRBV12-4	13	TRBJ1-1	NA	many	TGTGCCAGCAGACGACAGCTAAACACTGAAGCTTTCTTT	CASRRQLNTEAFF
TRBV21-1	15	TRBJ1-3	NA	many	TGTGCCAGCAGCAGGGGGACAGGGGTTGGAAACACCATATATTTT	CASSRGTGVGNTIYF
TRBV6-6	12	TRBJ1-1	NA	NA	TGTGCCAGCAGTTGGATGAACACTGAAGCTTTCTTT	CASSWMNTEAFF
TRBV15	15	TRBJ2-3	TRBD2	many	TGTGCCACCACCAGAGGCGGGAGTATGGCAGATACGCAGTATTTT	CATTRGGSMADTQYF
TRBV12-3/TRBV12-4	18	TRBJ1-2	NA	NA	TGTGCCAGCAGCCGTACGCGGTTGTGGGTGAGGGGCAACTATGGCTACACCTTC	CASSRTRLWVRGNYGYTF
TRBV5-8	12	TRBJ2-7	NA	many	TGTGCCAGCAGCTACAGCTCCTACGAGCAGTACTTC	CASSYSSYEQYF
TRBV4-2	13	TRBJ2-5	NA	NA	TGTGCCAGCAGCCAAGTCTCCGAAGAGACCCAGTACTTC	CASSQVSEETQYF
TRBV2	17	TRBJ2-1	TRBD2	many	TGTGCCAGCAGTGAAAGTCTACTAGCGACCCTTTACAATGAGCAGTTCTTC	CASSESLLATLYNEQFF
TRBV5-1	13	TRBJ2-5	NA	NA	TGCGCCAGCAGCTTGTCCCCAGAAGAGACCCAGTACTTC	CASSLSPEETQYF
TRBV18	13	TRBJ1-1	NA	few	TGTGCCAGCTCGCCCCCTGCTAACACTGAAGCTTTCTTT	CASSPPANTEAFF
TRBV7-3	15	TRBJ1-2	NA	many	TGTGCCAGCAGCCCTGGGGACGGAGGGACCTATGGCTACACCTTC	CASSPGDGGTYGYTF
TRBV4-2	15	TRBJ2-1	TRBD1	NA	TGTGCCAGCAGCCAGGAATCCAGACAGGGGAATGAGCAGTTCTTC	CASSQESRQGNEQFF
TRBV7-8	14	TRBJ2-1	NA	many	TGTGCCAGCAGCTTAGCGGGAGGAGTCAATGAGCAGTTCTTC	CASSLAGGVNEQFF
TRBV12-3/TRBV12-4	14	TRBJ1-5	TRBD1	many	TGTGCCAGCACCGGGGACAGAGGCAGGCAGCCCCAGCATTTT	CASTGDRGRQPQHF
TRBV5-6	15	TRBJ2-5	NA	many	TGTGCCAGCAGCGGGGGTCGAGGGGCTCCAGAGACCCAGTACTTC	CASSGGRGAPETQYF
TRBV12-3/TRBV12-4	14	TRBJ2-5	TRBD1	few	TGTGCCAGCAGAAGACAGGGGGCGGAAGAGACCCAGTACTTC	CASRRQGAEETQYF
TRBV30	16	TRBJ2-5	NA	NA	TGTGCCTGGAGTGGGTCTGCGGGTGTCGTCCAAGAGACCCAGTACTTC	CAWSGSAGVVQETQYF
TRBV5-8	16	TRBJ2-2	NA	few	TGTGCCAGCAGCCTACCACAGAGAGCGAACACCGGGGAGCTGTTTTTT	CASSLPQRANTGELFF
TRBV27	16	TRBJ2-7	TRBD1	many	TGTGCCAGCAGTTTACATCCGGGACAGGGGTCCAACGAGCAGTACTTC	CASSLHPGQGSNEQYF
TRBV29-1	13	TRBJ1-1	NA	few	TGCAGCGTAACAAGGGGATGGGGCACTGAAGCTTTCTTT	CSVTRGWGTEAFF
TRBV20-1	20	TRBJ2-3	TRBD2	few	TGCAGTGCTAGATCTTCCGGGGGTAGCGGGAGGGCGTCCAGCACAGATACGCAGTATTTT	CSARSSGGSGRASSTDTQYF
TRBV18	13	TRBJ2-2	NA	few	TGTGCCAGCTCCCCTGGATCGAACGGGGAGCTGTTTTTT	CASSPGSNGELFF
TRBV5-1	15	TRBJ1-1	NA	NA	TGCGCCAGCAGCTTGGGAATAGGGGCGAACACTGAAGCTTTCTTT	CASSLGIGANTEAFF
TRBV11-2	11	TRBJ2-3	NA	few	TGTGCCAGCCGTAGTTCGGATACGCAGTATTTT	CASRSSDTQYF
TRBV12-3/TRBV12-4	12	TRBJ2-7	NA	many	TGTGCCAGCAGTTTCTTCTCCTACGAGCAGTACTTC	CASSFFSYEQYF
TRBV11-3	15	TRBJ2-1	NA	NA	TGTGCCAGCAGCCGTACCGGGACTTCCTACAATGAGCAGTTCTTC	CASSRTGTSYNEQFF
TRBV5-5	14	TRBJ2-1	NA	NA	TGTGCCAGCAGCTTGGAGGGACCCGACCGTGAGCAGTTCTTC	CASSLEGPDREQFF
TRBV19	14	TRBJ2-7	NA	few	TGTGCCAGTAGTACACAGGCCTATCTGAACGAGCAGTACTTC	CASSTQAYLNEQYF
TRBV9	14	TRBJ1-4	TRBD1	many	TGTGCCAGCAGCGTGTTAGGGGGCAGTGAAAAACTGTTTTTT	CASSVLGGSEKLFF